A single sample is the source of the 21 T cell receptor beta chains below, sequenced in a study of T cell repertoires in aging, cancer and after chemotherapy. TRB rearrangements spanning V, D and J were amplified using mixed TRB-A/B primers. MiXCR, applied by TCRdb to the multiplex PCR reads, yields one record per CDR3 protein. The sample has 9,500 or so distinct CDR3 sequences; about 30% are singletons. The template was genomic DNA from peripheral blood, not RNA. Sequenced: blood. The receptor source for this set is a human donor in good health.

This clonotype was counted only a few times. The chain combines TRBV30 with TRBJ1-2, with 9 bases lining up with TRBD1. Germline V gene data show CDR1 as GTSNPN and CDR2 as SVGIG (reference sequence). The CDR3 extends over 13 amino acids. The junction had 7 bases not matched to a gene; V was cut back by 7 bases and J by 4 bases. The CDR3 region is CASRDRESYGYTF. CDR3 DNA: TGTGCCTCCCGGGACAGGGAGAGCTATGGCTACACCTTC.

The chain joins TRBV15 to TRBJ2-7; D uncertain. Between the trimmed V and J ends, which lost 0 bases and 0 bases, there was a span of 9 bases. CDR1 is LNHNV and CDR2 is YYDKDF in the germline V gene (reference sequence). This CDR3 has 15 amino acids. CDR3: CATSRERGPSYEQYF. CDR3 bases: TGTGCCACCAGCAGAGAGAGAGGCCCCTCCTACGAGCAGTACTTC. Full variable domain (remainder filled in from reference TRBV15 and TRBJ2-7): DAMVIQNPRYQVTQFGKPVTLSCSQTLNHNVMYWYQQKSSQAPKLLFHYYDKDFNNEADTPDNFQSRRPNTSFCFLDIRSPGLGDTAMYLCATSRERGPSYEQYFGPGTRLTVT.

This clonotype has only a few counts. The chain carries TRBV19 and TRBJ2-3, with 8 bases aligning to TRBD1. Germline CDR1 is LNHDA and CDR2 is SQIVND (reference sequence). J gave up 1 base and V 1 base, and 4 bases lay outside the gene matches. CDR3 length: 16 residues. CDR3 residues: CASSIGQGMGTDTQYF. The CDR3 region has the DNA TGTGCCAGTAGTATAGGACAGGGGATGGGCACAGATACGCAGTATTTT.

The rearrangement uses TRBV30 and TRBJ1-1, with TRBD1 matching 9 bases. CDR1 is GTSNPN and CDR2 is SVGIG in the germline V gene (reference sequence). J was trimmed by 5 bases and V by 2 bases; bases with no gene match: 6. This CDR3 region has 14 residues. DNA of the CDR3: TGTGCCTGGAGTAATGGACAGGGGAGAACTGAAGCTTTCTTT. This translates into CAWSNGQGRTEAFF.

V usage is TRBV28 and J usage is TRBJ2-7; tentatively, D is TRBD2 (6 bases). V lost 3 bases and J lost 0, with 12 bases in between. The CDR3 runs to 15 residues. Germline V gene data show CDR1 as MDHEN and CDR2 as SYDVKM. The DNA for the CDR3 is TGTGCCAGCAGTTTGTGGGGGGTCACCTCCTACGAGCAGTACTTC. Its translation: CASSLWGVTSYEQYF.

This rearrangement joins TRBV27 to TRBJ1-2; TRBD1 is a possible D gene (6 bases). With 4 bases removed from V and 6 bases from J, the gap between germline ends came to 9 bases. Germline-derived CDR1 and CDR2 are MNHEY and SMNVEV (reference sequence). CDR3 length equals 12 residues. CDR3 protein: CASSSRGDGYTF. The CDR3 DNA follows: TGTGCCAGCAGTTCCAGGGGAGATGGCTACACCTTC.

The chain combines TRBV6-1 with TRBJ1-2, with 11 bases matching TRBD1. The J segment lost 13 bases and the V segment lost 5 bases, leaving 9 bases of the junction unmatched. Germline values: CDR1 MNHNS, CDR2 SASEGT. The length of the CDR3 is 13 residues. CDR3 region: CASSSTGQGGRTF. In nucleotides, the CDR3 is TGTGCCAGCAGTTCGACGGGACAGGGGGGGCGCACCTTC.

This clonotype has just a few counts. This chain links TRBV11-3 with TRBJ2-7, with D uncertain. Trimming took off 5 bases at V and 1 base at J, with 3 bases between the two ends. The germline gives CDR1 SGHNT, CDR2 YENEEA. The CDR3 loop spans 11 amino acids. The CDR3 loop is CASSQSYEQYF. The CDR3 coding sequence is TGTGCCAGCAGCCAATCCTACGAGCAGTACTTC.

The chain is built from TRBV5-1 and TRBJ2-1, with 9 positions matching TRBD2. CDR1 and CDR2 (germline): SGHRS, YFSETQ. V lost 3 bases and J lost 2; bases outside the gene matches: 0. The CDR3 runs 14 residues. CDR3 DNA: TGCGCCAGCAGCTCTAGCGGGGCCTACAATGAGCAGTTCTTC. Translation: CASSSSGAYNEQFF.

The V gene is TRBV30, the J gene TRBJ1-6, with 7 bases fitting TRBD1. Trimming at V came to 2 bases and at J to 6 bases, leaving 4 bases not matched to a gene. The CDR3 extends over 14 amino acids. The germline V gene has CDR1 GTSNPN and CDR2 SVGIG (reference sequence). The CDR3: CAWSRDSLNSPLHF. The CDR3 DNA is TGTGCCTGGAGTAGGGACAGCCTTAATTCACCCCTCCACTTT.

V gene TRBV5-4 combines with J gene TRBJ2-2; TRBD1 matches 7 bases. From germline, CDR1 is SGHNT and CDR2 YYREEE (reference sequence). The CDR3 extends over 17 amino acids. The J segment lost 7 bases and the V segment lost 3 bases, leaving 15 bases of the junction unmatched. The CDR3, as DNA: TGTGCCAGCAGCTCAAAGCAGGGAAGGAGGACAGGCGGGGAGCTGTTTTTT. Encoded protein: CASSSKQGRRTGGELFF. The full variable domain, completed using reference TRBV5-4 and TRBJ2-2, is ETGVTQSPTHLIKTRGQQVTLRCSSQSGHNTVSWYQQALGQGPQFIFQYYREEENGRGNFPPRFSGLQFPNYSSELNVNALELDDSALYLCASSSKQGRRTGGELFFGEGSRLTVL.

J is TRBJ2-7 and V is TRBV19; TRBD1 might be the D (5 bases). This CDR3 has 13 residues. V was clipped by 4 bases and J by 3 bases, with 10 bases between them. Germline V CDR1 and CDR2: LNHDA, SQIVND (reference sequence). The CDR3 coding sequence is TGTGCCAGTAGTAACGGCAGGGACTACGAGCAGTACTTC. This translates into CASSNGRDYEQYF.

By proportion, this clonotype is medium-sized. This chain links TRBV29-1 with TRBJ2-1, with 8 bases aligning to TRBD2. Germline values: CDR1 SQVTM, CDR2 ANQGSEA. With 0 bases clipped from V and 12 bases from J, the junction kept 16 bases outside the gene matches. There are 16 residues in the CDR3. CDR3 region: CSVEETGGAGALGQFF. CDR3 nucleotide sequence: TGCAGCGTTGAAGAAACGGGGGGAGCGGGAGCGCTTGGGCAGTTCTTC.

The chain combines TRBV5-6 with TRBJ2-1; perhaps TRBD2 as D (6 bases). The germline gives CDR1 SGHDT, CDR2 YYEEEE. The CDR3 has 16 residues. The V gene lost 4 bases and the J gene lost 2 bases, with 16 bases spanning the gap. The CDR3: CASSRDFSTTYNEQFF. CDR3 sequence (DNA): TGTGCCAGCAGCCGGGACTTTTCGACCACCTACAATGAGCAGTTCTTC.

J is TRBJ2-3 and V is TRBV11-2; D is unresolved. This CDR3 is built from 15 residues. Germline lookup yields CDR1 SGHAT and CDR2 FQNNGV. Deletions cut 4 bases from V and 6 bases from J, with 17 bases between. The CDR3 here is CASSSALLLPDTQYF. The CDR3 DNA reads TGTGCCAGCAGCTCGGCGCTCCTCTTGCCCGATACGCAGTATTTT.

This clonotype was counted between two and nine times. The chain joins TRBV30 to TRBJ1-2, with 7 bases identical to TRBD1. This CDR3 has 15 residues. The germline V gene has CDR1 GTSNPN and CDR2 SVGIG (reference sequence). The V and J ends lost 4 bases and 4 bases, in that order; junction bases with no gene match: 12. The CDR3, as DNA: TGTGCCTGGAAACCCCTCCAGGGGGGGTCCTATGGCTACACCTTC. This codes for CAWKPLQGGSYGYTF. Full variable domain (outside the CDR3, taken from reference TRBV30 and TRBJ1-2): SQTIHQWPATLVQPVGSPLSLECTVEGTSNPNLYWYRQAAGRGLQLLFYSVGIGQISSEVPQNLSASRPQDRQFILSSKKLLLSDSGFYLCAWKPLQGGSYGYTFGSGTRLTVV.

The rearrangement joins TRBV10-3 to TRBJ2-3; TRBD1 is a possible D gene (7 bases). Germline CDR1 reads ENHRY; CDR2 reads SYGVKD. With 8 bases removed from V and 3 bases from J, the gap between germline ends came to 15 bases. CDR3 length: 14 amino acids. This CDR3 reads CAIQGEVGTDTQYF. In DNA form, the CDR3 reads TGTGCCATCCAGGGGGAGGTAGGGACAGATACGCAGTATTTT.

This chain connects TRBV19 to TRBJ2-1, with 9 bases lining up with TRBD2. J gave up 12 bases and V 6 bases, and 15 bases lay outside the gene matches. In germline, CDR1 is LNHDA, CDR2 SQIVND (reference sequence). The CDR3 contains 15 residues. As DNA, the CDR3 is TGTGCCAGTAGCGGGAGCGGGGGGCCCCTCTTTGGGCAGTTCTTC. It specifies CASSGSGGPLFGQFF.

This clonotype has just a few counts. The chain is built from TRBV6-5 and TRBJ2-3; 11 bases match TRBD2. The CDR3 has 15 residues. Germline CDR1 MNHEY, CDR2 SVGAGI. Losses at the gene ends were 0 bases for V and 4 bases for J; bases not matched to a gene: 0. The CDR3 here is CASSYSGLAADTQYF. CDR3 coding DNA: TGTGCCAGCAGTTACTCGGGACTAGCGGCAGATACGCAGTATTTT.

In its sample, this clonotype was seen a few times. The V and J genes are TRBV5-5 and TRBJ2-7, with D tentatively TRBD1 or TRBD2 (6 bases each). CDR1 SGHKS and CDR2 YYEKEE come from the germline V gene (reference sequence). Trimming stripped 0 bases from V and 2 bases from J, with 12 bases between. The CDR3 extends over 15 amino acids. The DNA for the CDR3 is TGTGCCAGCAGCTTGGGTCAGGGGACTGCCTACGAGCAGTACTTC. It specifies CASSLGQGTAYEQYF.

This rearrangement joins TRBV10-3 to TRBJ2-5; D unclear. Germline CDR1 reads ENHRY; CDR2 reads SYGVKD. This CDR3 comprises 15 residues. V lost 6 bases to trimming and J lost 2 bases, with 16 bases between them. The CDR3: CAISPGPARQETQYF. CDR3 in DNA: TGTGCCATCAGCCCCGGACCTGCCAGGCAAGAGACCCAGTACTTC.